This T cell receptor beta chain came from a study of coeliac disease. Study context: Coeliac patients had active, refractory type I, or gluten-free-diet-controlled disease. Study conclusions and caveats: Most TRB amino acid sequences occurred in only one sample. Active celiac intraepithelial and lamina propria samples had lower TRB and TRG clonality than control samples. Lamina propria and intraepithelial cell fractions may contain each other's cells.

As to this clone: The target antigen is unknown.

Clones were sequenced by immunoSEQ multiplex PCR, and TCRdb holds only the in-frame ones, with some missing. Here the sample spans 3,500 to 4,000 clones, over 60% being singletons. Germline CDR1 reads LNHDA; CDR2 reads SQIVND (reference sequence). The CDR3 consists of 15 residues. V shed 1 base and J shed 6 bases, with 12 bases lying between them. Each fraction contributed one roughly 500,000-cell aliquot for sequencing. The sequence was obtained from an older woman with active celiac disease. The sample taken for sequencing was intraepithelial lymphocytes from the gut. This sequence joins TRBV19 and TRBJ2-2, with a tentative D call TRBD2 (7 bases). The CDR3 nucleotides are TGTGCCAGTAGTATAGGACGGGGGGCGGCCGGGGAGCTGTTTTTT. Residues: CASSIGRGAAGELFF.